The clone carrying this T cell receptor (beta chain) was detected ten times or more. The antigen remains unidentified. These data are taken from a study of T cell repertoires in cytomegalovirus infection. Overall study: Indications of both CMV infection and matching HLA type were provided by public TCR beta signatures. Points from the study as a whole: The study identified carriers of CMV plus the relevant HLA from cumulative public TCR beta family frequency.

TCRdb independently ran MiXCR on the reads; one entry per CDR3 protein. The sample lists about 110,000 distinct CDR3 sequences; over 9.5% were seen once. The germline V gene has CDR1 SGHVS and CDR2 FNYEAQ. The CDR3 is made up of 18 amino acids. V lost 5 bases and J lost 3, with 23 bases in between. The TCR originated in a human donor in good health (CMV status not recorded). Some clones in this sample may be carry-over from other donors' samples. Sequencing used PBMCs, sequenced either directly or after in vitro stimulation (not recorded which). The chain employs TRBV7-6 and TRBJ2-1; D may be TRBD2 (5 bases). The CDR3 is CASSLRPIERLSYNEQFF. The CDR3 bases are TGTGCCAGCAGCCTCCGCCCAATTGAGCGGTTAAGCTACAATGAGCAGTTCTTC.